Listed below are T cell receptor beta chains from one sample, sequenced in a study of cytomegalovirus exposure and HLA in healthy donors. Libraries were prepared by immunoSEQ multiplex PCR; TCRdb keeps only in-frame clonotypes and omits some of them. Among 180,000 or so clones listed, about 79% were seen once. The material sequenced was PBMCs. These receptors came from a woman in her 50s in good health and CMV-seronegative. The CDR3 runs from the conserved cysteine through the conserved F or W. Fields, in order: V gene, clone size, D gene, J gene, CDR3 DNA, CDR3 protein. D genes are given only for firm matches. Clone sizes are given selectively: once, few, many, or a class where the clone is expanded.

>TRBV6-6|.|.|TRBJ1-5
TGTGCCAGCAGACGGACAGACCTCAATCAGCCCCAGCATTTT
CASRRTDLNQPQHF
>TRBV14|.|.|TRBJ2-4
TGTGCCAGCAGTCTGACTAGTTCCATTCAGTACTTC
CASSLTSSIQYF
>TRBV6-5|.|.|TRBJ2-1
TGTGCCAGCGCGAGGGATACTAGCACACGTGAGCAGTTCTTC
CASARDTSTREQFF
>TRBV2|.|.|TRBJ1-5
TGTGCCAGCAGTGAAGCGCGGCAGCTAAATCAGCCCCAGCATTTT
CASSEARQLNQPQHF
>TRBV19|.|TRBD1|TRBJ2-1
TGTGCCAGTAGTGCCCGTCGACAGGGGGCCCAACTTGAGCAGTTCTTC
CASSARRQGAQLEQFF
>TRBV5-1|few|TRBD2|TRBJ2-1
TGCGCCAGCAGCTTGGTAGCGGGAGGGCCCGAAGAGCAGTTCTTC
CASSLVAGGPEEQFF
>TRBV5-1|.|TRBD2|TRBJ2-4
TGCGCCAGCAGCTCGGCTAGCGGAACGACCCTAGCCAAAAACATTCAGTACTTC
CASSSASGTTLAKNIQYF
>TRBV18|few|TRBD1|TRBJ2-7
TGTGCCAGCTCACCACGGAGGACAGGGTTCGTCTACGAGCAGTACTTC
CASSPRRTGFVYEQYF
>TRBV20-1|.|TRBD1|TRBJ2-7
TGCAGTGCGAGGACAGGGGGGGAGCAGTACTTC
CSARTGGEQYF
>TRBV6-4|few|TRBD2|TRBJ2-3
TGTGCCAGCAGTGACTCTAGCGGGGGGGCCCTAGATACGCAGTATTTT
CASSDSSGGALDTQYF
>TRBV7-7|.|TRBD2|TRBJ2-5
TGTGCCAGCAGCTTATACGTCGGGGGGGCGGGTGAGACCCAGTACTTC
CASSLYVGGAGETQYF
>TRBV28|.|.|TRBJ1-2
TGTGCCAGCAGTTTCAGAGCCCGAGGTGCGGGCTACACCTTC
CASSFRARGAGYTF
>TRBV27|.|TRBD1|TRBJ1-2
TGTGCCAGCAGTAACTCCGACAGGGCGTTGGGCTACACCTTC
CASSNSDRALGYTF
>TRBV28|.|TRBD1|TRBJ2-7
TGTGCCAGCAGCCTGACAGGGTTGGAATTCTACGAGCAGTACTTC
CASSLTGLEFYEQYF
>TRBV18|.|TRBD2|TRBJ2-1
TGTGCCAGCTCACCTCCCGGGGGGACGGTGGGCATGAATGAGCAGTTCTTC
CASSPPGGTVGMNEQFF
>TRBV6-5|.|.|TRBJ1-1
TGTGCCAGCAGTCCCCAAACCCCGGTTACCACTGAAGCTTTCTTT
CASSPQTPVTTEAFF
>TRBV7-2|.|.|TRBJ1-5
TGTGCCAGCAGCTTAGTAGGAGATAGCAATCAGCCCCAGCATTTT
CASSLVGDSNQPQHF
>TRBV19|.|TRBD2|TRBJ2-3
TGTGCCAGTAGTTTGGGGACTAGCGGGACAGATACGCAGTATTTT
CASSLGTSGTDTQYF
>TRBV19|.|TRBD2|TRBJ2-1
TGTGCCAGTAGTATTCGTGAGCGGGGGGGCAACAATGAGCAGTTCTTC
CASSIRERGGNNEQFF
>TRBV7-2|.|TRBD2|TRBJ2-1
TGTGCCAGCAGCTCGACTAGCCGCCCTGAGCAGTTCTTC
CASSSTSRPEQFF
>TRBV11-2|.|.|TRBJ1-1
TGTGCCAGCAGCCCCATGGACCGCGGACTTGGGAACACTGAAGCTTTCTTT
CASSPMDRGLGNTEAFF
>TRBV7-9|.|.|TRBJ2-5
TGTGCCAGCAGCTTATTTCTTGGAGGGGGCGAAGAGACCCAGTACTTC
CASSLFLGGGEETQYF
>TRBV27|once|TRBD1|TRBJ1-1
TGTGCCAGCAGTTTTGCAGGGGGCGGGAAAGCTTTCTTT
CASSFAGGGKAFF